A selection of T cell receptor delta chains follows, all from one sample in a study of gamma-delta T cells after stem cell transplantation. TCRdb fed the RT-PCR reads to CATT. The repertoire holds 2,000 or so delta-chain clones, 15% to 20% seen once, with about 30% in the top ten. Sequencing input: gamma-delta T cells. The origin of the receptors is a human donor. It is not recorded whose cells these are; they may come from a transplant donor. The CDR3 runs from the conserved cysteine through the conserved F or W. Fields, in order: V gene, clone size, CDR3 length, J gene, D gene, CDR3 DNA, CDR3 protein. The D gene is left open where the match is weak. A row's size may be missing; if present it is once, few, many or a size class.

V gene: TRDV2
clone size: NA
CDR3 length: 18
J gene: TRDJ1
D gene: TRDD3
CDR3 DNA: TGTGCCTGTGAAACCCTCGTACTGGGGGATCCGTTAACCGATAAACTCATCTTT
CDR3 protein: CACETLVLGDPLTDKLIF

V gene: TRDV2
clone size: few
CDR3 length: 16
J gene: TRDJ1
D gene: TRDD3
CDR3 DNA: TGTGCCTGTGACTCCGTACTGGGGGATACGGGCGATAAACTCATCTTT
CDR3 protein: CACDSVLGDTGDKLIF

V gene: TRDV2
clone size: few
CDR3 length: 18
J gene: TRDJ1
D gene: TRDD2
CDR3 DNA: TGTGCCTGTGACACCCCCTTCCTACACGAGCGCGTCACCGATAAACTCATCTTT
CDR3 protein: CACDTPFLHERVTDKLIF

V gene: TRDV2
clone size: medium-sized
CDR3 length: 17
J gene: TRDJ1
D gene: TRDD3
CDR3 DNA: TGTGCCTGTGACACTCTTCTCCCGGGGGATACCTCCGATAAACTCATCTTT
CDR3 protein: CACDTLLPGDTSDKLIF

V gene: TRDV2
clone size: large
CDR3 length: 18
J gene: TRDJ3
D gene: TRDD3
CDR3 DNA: TGTGCCTGTGACAATACTGGGGGATATTCCTGGGACACCCGACAGATGTTTTTC
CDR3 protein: CACDNTGGYSWDTRQMFF

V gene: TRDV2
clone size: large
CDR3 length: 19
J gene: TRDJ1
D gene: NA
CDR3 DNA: TGTGCCTGTGACACCTTGACGTTACCAAGGGGGACGCCCACCGATAAACTCATCTTT
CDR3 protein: CACDTLTLPRGTPTDKLIF

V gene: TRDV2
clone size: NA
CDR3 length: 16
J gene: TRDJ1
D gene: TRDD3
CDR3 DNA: TGTGCCTGTGACAAACTGGGGGATCCGTTAACCGATAAACTCATCTTT
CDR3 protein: CACDKLGDPLTDKLIF

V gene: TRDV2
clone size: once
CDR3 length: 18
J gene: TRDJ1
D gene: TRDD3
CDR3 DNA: TGTGCCTGTGACAGCCTAAAACTGGGGGATACTCGCACCGATAAACTCATCTTT
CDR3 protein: CACDSLKLGDTRTDKLIF

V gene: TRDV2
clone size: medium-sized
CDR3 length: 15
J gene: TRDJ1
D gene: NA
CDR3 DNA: TGTGCCTGTGACACGCTGGGGTCAAACACCGATAAACTCATCTTT
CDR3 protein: CACDTLGSNTDKLIF

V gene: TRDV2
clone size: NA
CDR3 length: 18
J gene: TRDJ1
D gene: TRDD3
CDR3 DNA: TGTGCCTGTGACACCTGGGAAACTGGGGGACACGACACCGATAAACTCATCTTT
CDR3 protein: CACDTWETGGHDTDKLIF

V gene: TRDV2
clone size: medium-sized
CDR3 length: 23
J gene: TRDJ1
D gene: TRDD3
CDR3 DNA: TGTGCCTGTGACACCGTCTGGGGCCGTTCCGAGGTACTGGGGGACCTCATCCCAGATAAACTCATCTTT
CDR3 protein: CACDTVWGRSEVLGDLIPDKLIF

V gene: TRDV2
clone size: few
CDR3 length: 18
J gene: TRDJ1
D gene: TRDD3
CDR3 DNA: TGTGCCTGTGATTTACTGGGGGACTCCACCCTGTACACCGATAAACTCATCTTT
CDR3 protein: CACDLLGDSTLYTDKLIF

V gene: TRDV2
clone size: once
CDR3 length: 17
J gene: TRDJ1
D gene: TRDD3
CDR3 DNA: TGTGCCTGTGACAGTATCCTGGGGGACTCACGCACCGATAAACTCATCTTT
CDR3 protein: CACDSILGDSRTDKLIF

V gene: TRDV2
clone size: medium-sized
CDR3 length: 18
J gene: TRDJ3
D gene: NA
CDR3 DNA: TGTGCCTGTGACACGATACTTGAGAGCTCCTGGGACACCCGACAGATGTTTTTC
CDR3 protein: CACDTILESSWDTRQMFF

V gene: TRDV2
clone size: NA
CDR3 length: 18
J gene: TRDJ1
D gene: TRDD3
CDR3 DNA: TGTGCCTGTGTGCCCTTACTGGGGGATACCCGACGAACCGATAAACTCATCTTT
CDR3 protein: CACVPLLGDTRRTDKLIF

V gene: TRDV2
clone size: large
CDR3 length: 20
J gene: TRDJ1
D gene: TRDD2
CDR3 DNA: TGTGCCTGTGACCCACTTCCTATCGACGGTCCTAAGGCGGTGGCCGATAAACTCATCTTT
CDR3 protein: CACDPLPIDGPKAVADKLIF

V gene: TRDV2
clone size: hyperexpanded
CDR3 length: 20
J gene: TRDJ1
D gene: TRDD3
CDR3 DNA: TGTGCCTGTGACTTGATGTCGGCGGGGCTGGGGGATACATCCACCGATAAACTCATCTTT
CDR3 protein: CACDLMSAGLGDTSTDKLIF

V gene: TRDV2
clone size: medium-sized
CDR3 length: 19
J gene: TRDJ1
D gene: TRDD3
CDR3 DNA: TGTGCCTGTGACGCTGTACTGGGGGATAAGCCTAAGTACACCGATAAACTCATCTTT
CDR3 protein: CACDAVLGDKPKYTDKLIF

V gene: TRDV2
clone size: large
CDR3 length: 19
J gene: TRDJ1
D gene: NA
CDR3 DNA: TGTGCCTGTGACACGATGGCCTACGAGGGTGGGCGAAACACCGATAAACTCATCTTT
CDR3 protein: CACDTMAYEGGRNTDKLIF

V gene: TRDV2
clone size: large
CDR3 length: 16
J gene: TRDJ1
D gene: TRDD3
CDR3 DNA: TGTGCCTGTGACACTCTGACTGGGGGACACACCGATAAACTCATCTTT
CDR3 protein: CACDTLTGGHTDKLIF

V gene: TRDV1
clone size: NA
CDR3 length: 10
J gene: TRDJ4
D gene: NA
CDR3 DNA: TGTGCTCTTGGGGGGATCGGACTTACATTC
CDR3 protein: CALGGIGLTF

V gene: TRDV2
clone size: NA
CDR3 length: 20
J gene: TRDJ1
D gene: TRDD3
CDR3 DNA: TGTGCCTGTGACTTGATGTCGGCGGGGCTGGGGGACGTGGACACCGATAAACTCATCTTT
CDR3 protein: CACDLMSAGLGDVDTDKLIF

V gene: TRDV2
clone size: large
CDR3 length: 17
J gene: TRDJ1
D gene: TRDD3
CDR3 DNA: TGTGCCTGTGACACGATCGGGATACGTCCTTACACCGATAAACTCATCTTT
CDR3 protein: CACDTIGIRPYTDKLIF

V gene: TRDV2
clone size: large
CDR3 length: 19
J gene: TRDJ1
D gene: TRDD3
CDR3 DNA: TGTGCCTGTGAGATTCTTACGAGGAGGGGATACGAGGACACCGATAAACTCATCTTT
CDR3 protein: CACEILTRRGYEDTDKLIF

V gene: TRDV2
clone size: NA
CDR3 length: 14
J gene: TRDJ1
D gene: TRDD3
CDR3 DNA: TGTGCCTGTGACCCAGTACTGGGGGATACAAAACTCATCTTT
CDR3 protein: CACDPVLGDTKLIF

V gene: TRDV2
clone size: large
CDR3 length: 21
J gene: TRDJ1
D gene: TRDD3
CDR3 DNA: TGTGCCTGTGACACCGTTAAACTTCTGGGGGATAAGGGAGAGAACACCGATAAACTCATCTTT
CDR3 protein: CACDTVKLLGDKGENTDKLIF

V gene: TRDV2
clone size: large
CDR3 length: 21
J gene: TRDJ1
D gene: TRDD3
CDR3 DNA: TGTGCCTGTGACACCGTCGACCGTACTGGGGGATCCCGAAAGTCGACCGATAAACTCATCTTT
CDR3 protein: CACDTVDRTGGSRKSTDKLIF

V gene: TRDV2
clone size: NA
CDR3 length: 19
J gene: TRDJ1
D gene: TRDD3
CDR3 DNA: TGTGCCTGTGACTTGATGTCGGCGGGGCTGGGGGATACCCCTCCTAAACTCATCTTT
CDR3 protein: CACDLMSAGLGDTPPKLIF

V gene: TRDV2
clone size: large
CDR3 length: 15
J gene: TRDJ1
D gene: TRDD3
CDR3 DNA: TGTGCCTGTGACACCGTGGGGGAAACGACCGATAAACTCATCTTT
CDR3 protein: CACDTVGETTDKLIF

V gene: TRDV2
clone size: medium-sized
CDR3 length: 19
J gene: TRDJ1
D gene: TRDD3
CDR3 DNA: TGTGCCTGTGACACCGTGGGACTGGGGGATGCGAATAGCACCGATAAACTCATCTTT
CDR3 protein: CACDTVGLGDANSTDKLIF

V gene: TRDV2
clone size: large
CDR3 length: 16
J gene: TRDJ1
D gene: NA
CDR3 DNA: TGTGCCTGTGACACTTTACTGGCTCGAGACACCGATAAACTCATCTTT
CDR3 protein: CACDTLLARDTDKLIF

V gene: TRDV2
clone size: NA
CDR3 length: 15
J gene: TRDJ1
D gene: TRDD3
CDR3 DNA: TGTGCCTGTGACCTCGTACTGGGGGAGGACGATAAACTCATCTTT
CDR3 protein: CACDLVLGEDDKLIF

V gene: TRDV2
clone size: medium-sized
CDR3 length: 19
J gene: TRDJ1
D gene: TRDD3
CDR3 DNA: TGTGCCTGTGACAGCGTATTGGGGGATACGCGGGGTACTACCGATAAACTCATCTTT
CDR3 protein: CACDSVLGDTRGTTDKLIF

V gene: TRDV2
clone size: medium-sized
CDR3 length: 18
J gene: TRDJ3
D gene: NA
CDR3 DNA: TGTGCCTGTGACACCGCTGGGTTAAGCTCCTGGGACACCCGACAGATGTTTTTC
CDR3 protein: CACDTAGLSSWDTRQMFF

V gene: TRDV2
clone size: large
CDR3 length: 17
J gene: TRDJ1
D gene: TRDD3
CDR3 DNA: TGTGCCTGTGACACCGTTGAGGAGAGTGGGGGATACGATAAACTCATCTTT
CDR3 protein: CACDTVEESGGYDKLIF

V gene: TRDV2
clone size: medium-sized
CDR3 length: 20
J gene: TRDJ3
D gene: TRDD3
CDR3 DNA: TGTGCCTGTGACCAACCAGTGGGGGATGGACGCTCCTGGGACACCCGACAGATGTTTTTC
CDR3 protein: CACDQPVGDGRSWDTRQMFF

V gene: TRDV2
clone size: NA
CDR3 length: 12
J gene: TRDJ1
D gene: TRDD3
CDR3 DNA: TGTGCCGGTGACCGGGGGGATGTCAAACTCATCTTT
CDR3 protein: CAGDRGDVKLIF

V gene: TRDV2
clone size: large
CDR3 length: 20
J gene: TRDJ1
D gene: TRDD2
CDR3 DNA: TGTGCCTGTGACACCGTAGTTCCTACGAGACGTCTAGCGTACACCGATAAACTCATCTTT
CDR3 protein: CACDTVVPTRRLAYTDKLIF

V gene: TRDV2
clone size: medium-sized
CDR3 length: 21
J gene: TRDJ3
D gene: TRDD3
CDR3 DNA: TGTGCCTGTGACCCCGCCGGGAGGGGATACTCGAGCTCCTGGGACACCCGACAGATGTTTTTC
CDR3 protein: CACDPAGRGYSSSWDTRQMFF

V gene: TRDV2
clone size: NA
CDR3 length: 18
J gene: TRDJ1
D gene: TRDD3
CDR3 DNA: TGTGCCTGTGACACCGTAACACTGGGGGATACGCTATCCGATAAACTCATCTTT
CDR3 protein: CACDTVTLGDTLSDKLIF

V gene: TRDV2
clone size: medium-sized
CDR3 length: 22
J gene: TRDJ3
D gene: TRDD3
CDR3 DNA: TGTGCCTGTGACCGACTCTCCCCAGAAGGTGGGGGAGCCCCCTGGGACACCCGACAGATGTTTTTC
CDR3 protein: CACDRLSPEGGGAPWDTRQMFF